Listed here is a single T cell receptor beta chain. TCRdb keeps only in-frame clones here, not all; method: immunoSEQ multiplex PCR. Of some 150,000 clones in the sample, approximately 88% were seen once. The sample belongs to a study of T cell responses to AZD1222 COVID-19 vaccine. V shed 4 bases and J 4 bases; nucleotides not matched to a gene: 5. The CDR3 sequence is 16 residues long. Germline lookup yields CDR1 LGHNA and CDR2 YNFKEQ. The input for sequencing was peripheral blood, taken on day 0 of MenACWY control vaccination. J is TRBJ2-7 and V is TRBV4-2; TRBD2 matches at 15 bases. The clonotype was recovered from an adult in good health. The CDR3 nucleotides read TGTGCCAGCAGCCTAGAAGGGACTAGCGGGAGGTACGAGCAGTACTTC. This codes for CASSLEGTSGRYEQYF.